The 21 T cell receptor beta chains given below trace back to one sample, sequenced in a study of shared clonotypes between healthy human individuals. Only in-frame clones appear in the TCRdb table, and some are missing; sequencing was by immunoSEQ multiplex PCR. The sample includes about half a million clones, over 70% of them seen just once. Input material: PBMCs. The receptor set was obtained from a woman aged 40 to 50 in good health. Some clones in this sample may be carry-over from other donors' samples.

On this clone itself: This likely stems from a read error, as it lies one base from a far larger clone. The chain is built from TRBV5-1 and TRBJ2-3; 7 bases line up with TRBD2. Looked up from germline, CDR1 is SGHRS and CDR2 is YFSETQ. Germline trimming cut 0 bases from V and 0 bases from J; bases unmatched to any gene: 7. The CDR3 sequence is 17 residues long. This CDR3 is CASSLGLAEGSTDTQYF. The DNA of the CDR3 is TGCGCCAGCAGCTTGGGGCTAGCGGAAGGGAGCACAGATACGCAGTATTTT. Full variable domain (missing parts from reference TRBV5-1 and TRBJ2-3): KAGVTQTPRYLIKTRGQQVTLSCSPISGHRSVSWYQQTPGQGLQFLFEYFSETQRNKGNFPGRFSGRQFSNSRSEMNVSTLELGDSALYLCASSLGLAEGSTDTQYFGPGTRLTVL.

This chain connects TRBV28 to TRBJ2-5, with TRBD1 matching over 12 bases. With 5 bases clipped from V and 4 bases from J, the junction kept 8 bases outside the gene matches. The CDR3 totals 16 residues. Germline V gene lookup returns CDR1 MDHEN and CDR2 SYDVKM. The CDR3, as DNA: TGTGCCAGCAGTGCCCCGGGACAGGGGGCGGCAGAGACCCAGTACTTC. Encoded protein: CASSAPGQGAAETQYF.

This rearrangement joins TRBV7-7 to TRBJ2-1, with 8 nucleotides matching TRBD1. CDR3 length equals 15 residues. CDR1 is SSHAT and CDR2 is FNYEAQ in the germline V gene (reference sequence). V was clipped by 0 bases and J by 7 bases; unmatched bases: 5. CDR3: CASSLATTGGNEQFF. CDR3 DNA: TGTGCCAGCAGCTTAGCGACCACAGGGGGGAATGAGCAGTTCTTC.

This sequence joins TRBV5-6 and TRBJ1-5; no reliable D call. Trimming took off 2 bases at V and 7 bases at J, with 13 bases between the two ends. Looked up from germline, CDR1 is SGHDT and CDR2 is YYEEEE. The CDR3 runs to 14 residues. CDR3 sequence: CASSFFGSRQPQHF. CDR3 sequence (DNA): TGTGCCAGCAGCTTTTTTGGGTCGCGGCAGCCCCAGCATTTT.

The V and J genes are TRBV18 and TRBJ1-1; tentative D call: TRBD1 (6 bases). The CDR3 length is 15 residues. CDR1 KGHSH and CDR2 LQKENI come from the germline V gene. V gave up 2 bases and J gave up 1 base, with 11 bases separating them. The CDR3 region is CASSPMRTENTEAFF. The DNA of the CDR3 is TGTGCCAGCTCACCAATGCGGACAGAGAACACTGAAGCTTTCTTT. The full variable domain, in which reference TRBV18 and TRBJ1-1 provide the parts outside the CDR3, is NAGVMQNPRHLVRRRGQEARLRCSPMKGHSHVYWYRQLPEEGLKFMVYLQKENIIDESGMPKERFSAEFPKEGPSILRIQQVVRGDSAAYFCASSPMRTENTEAFFGQGTRLTVV.

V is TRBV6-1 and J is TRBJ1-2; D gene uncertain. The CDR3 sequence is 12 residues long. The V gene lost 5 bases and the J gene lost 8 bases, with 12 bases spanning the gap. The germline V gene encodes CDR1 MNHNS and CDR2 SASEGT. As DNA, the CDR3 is TGTGCCAGCAGTTTAGGCAGTCGCGGCTACACCTTC. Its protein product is CASSLGSRGYTF.

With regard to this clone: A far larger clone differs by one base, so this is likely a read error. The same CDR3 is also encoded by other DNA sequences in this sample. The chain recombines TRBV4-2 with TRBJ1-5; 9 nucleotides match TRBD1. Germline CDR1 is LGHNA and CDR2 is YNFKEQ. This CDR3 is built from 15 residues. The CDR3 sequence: CASSQDGQGNQPQHF. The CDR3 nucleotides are TGTGCCAGCAGCCAGGACGGACAGGGGAATCAGCCACAGCATTTT.

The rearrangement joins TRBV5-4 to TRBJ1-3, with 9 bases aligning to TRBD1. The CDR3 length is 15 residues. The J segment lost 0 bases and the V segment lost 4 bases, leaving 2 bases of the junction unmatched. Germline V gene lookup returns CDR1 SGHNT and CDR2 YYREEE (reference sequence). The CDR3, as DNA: TGTGCCAGCAGCCAGGACAGGGGCTCTGGAAACACCATATATTTT. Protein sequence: CASSQDRGSGNTIYF. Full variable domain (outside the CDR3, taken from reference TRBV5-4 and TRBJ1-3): ETGVTQSPTHLIKTRGQQVTLRCSSQSGHNTVSWYQQALGQGPQFIFQYYREEENGRGNFPPRFSGLQFPNYSSELNVNALELDDSALYLCASSQDRGSGNTIYFGEGSWLTVV.

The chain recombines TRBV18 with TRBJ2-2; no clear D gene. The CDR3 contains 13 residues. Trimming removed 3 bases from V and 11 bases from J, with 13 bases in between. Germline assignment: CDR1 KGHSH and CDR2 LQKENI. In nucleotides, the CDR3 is TGTGCCAGCTCACCGGCAGGTCGTCGAGAGCTGTTTTTT. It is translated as CASSPAGRRELFF.

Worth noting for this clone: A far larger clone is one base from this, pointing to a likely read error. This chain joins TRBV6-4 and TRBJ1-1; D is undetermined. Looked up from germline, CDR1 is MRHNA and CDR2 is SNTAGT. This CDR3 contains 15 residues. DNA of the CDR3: TGTGCCAGCAGCCCGGAGATGTCCGGAAGCACTGAAGTTTTCTTT. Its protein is CASSPEMSGSTEVFF.

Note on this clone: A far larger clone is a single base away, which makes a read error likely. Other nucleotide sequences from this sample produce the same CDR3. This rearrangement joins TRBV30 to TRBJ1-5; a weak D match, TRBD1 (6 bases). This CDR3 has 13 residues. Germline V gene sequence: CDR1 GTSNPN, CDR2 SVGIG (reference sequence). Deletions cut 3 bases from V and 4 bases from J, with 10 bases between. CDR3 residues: CAWSTGQNQPQHF. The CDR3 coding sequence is TGTGCCTGGAGCACAGGACAGAATCAGCCCCAGCATTTT.

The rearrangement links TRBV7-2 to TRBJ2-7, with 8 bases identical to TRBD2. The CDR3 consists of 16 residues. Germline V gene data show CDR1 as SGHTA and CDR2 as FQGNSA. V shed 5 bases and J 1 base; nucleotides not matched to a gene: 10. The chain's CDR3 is CASSPSRVAGSYEQYF. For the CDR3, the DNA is TGTGCCAGCAGCCCTTCCCGGGTAGCGGGGTCCTACGAGCAGTACTTC.

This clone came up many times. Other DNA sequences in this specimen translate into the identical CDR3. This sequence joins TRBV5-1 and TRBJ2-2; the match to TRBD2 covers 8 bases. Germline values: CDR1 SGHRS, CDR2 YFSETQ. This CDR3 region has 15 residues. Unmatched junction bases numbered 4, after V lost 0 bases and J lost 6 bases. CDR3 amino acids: CASSLVAGKAGELFF. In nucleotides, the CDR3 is TGCGCCAGCAGCTTGGTAGCGGGAAAGGCCGGGGAGCTGTTTTTT.

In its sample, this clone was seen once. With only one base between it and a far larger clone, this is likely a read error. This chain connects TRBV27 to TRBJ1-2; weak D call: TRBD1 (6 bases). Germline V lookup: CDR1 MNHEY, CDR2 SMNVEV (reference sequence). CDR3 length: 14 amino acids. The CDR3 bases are TGTGCCAGCAGTTTACAGTGGCAGGGGTATGGCCACACCTTC. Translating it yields CASSLQWQGYGHTF.

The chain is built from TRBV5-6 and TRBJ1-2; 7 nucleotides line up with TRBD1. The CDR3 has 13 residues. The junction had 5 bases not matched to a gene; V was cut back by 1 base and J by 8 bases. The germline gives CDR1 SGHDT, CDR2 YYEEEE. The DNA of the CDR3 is TGTGCCAGCAGCTTGTCAGGGGGTCGAGGCTACACCTTC. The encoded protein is CASSLSGGRGYTF.

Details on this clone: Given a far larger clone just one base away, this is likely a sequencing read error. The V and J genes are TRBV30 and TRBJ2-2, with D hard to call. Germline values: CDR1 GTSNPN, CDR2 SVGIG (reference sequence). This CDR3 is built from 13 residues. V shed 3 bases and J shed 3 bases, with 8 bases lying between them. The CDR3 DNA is TGTGCCTGGAGGGCAGTGCACACCGGGGAGCTGTTTTTT. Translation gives CAWRAVHTGELFF.

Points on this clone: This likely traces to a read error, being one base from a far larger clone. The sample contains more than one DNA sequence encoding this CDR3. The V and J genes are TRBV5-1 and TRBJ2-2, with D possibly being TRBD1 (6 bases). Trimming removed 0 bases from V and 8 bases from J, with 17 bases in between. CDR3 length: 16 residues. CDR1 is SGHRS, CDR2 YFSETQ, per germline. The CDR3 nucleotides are TGCGCCAGCAGCTTGGTAGGGCAGGGGATCACAGGGGAGCTGTTTTTT. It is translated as CASSLVGQGITGELFF. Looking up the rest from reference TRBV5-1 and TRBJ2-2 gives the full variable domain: KAGVTQTPRYLIKTRGQQVTLSCSPISGHRSVSWYQQTPGQGLQFLFEYFSETQRNKGNFPGRFSGRQFSNSRSEMNVSTLELGDSALYLCASSLVGQGITGELFFGEGSRLTVL.

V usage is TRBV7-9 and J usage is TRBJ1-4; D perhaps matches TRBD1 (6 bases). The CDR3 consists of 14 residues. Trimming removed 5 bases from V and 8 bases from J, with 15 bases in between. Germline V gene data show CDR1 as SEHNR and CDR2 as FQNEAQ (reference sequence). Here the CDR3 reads CASSPQGVGEKLFF. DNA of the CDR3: TGTGCCAGCAGCCCACAGGGAGTAGGGGAAAAACTGTTTTTT. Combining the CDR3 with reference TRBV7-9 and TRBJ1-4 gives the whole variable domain DTGVSQNPRHKITKRGQNVTFRCDPISEHNRLYWYRQTLGQGPEFLTYFQNEAQLEKSRLLSDRFSAERPKGSFSTLEIQRTEQGDSAMYLCASSPQGVGEKLFFGSGTQLSVL.

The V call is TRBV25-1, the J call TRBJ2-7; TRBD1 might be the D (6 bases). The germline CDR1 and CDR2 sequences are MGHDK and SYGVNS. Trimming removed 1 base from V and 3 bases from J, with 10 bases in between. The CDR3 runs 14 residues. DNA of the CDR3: TGTGCCAGCAGTGAATCTCAGGGGCTCTACGAGCAGTACTTC. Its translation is CASSESQGLYEQYF.

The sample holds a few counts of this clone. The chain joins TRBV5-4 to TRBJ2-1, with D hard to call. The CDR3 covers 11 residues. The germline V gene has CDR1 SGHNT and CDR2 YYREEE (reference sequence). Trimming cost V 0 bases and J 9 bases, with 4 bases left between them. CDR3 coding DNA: TGTGCCAGCAGCTTGGGAGGTGAGCAGTTCTTC. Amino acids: CASSLGGEQFF.

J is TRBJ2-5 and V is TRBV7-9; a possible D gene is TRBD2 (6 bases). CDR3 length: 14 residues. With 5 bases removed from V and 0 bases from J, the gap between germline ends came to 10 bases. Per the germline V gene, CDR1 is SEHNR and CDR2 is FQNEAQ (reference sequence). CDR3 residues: CASSLSGYQETQYF. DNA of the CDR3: TGTGCCAGCAGCCTAAGCGGGTACCAAGAGACCCAGTACTTC.